This TCR beta chain is from a study of response to subunit inactivated influenza vaccine. Overall study results and limits: Authors suggested seasonal influenza vaccinations each recruit few new T cells.

Each CDR3 protein gets one entry after TCRdb re-called the RT-PCR reads with MiXCR. The sample has around 530,000 distinct CDR3 sequences, about 15% seen once. This clonotype was recorded a few times. Its specificity is unknown. This clonotype originated in a man aged 50 to 69 who received an inactivated influenza vaccine. This specimen was CD4+ T cells sorted from PBMCs, taken around 25 months after vaccination.

CDR3 residues: CASSLVVGTTNEKLFF. CDR3 in DNA: TGTGCCAGCAGCTTAGTGGTTGGAACAACTAATGAAAAACTGTTTTTT. The chain couples TRBV7-2 to TRBJ1-4; D gene unclear. In germline, CDR1 is SGHTA, CDR2 FQGNSA. V was trimmed by 1 base and J by 0 bases, leaving 9 bases between them. This CDR3 contains 16 residues.